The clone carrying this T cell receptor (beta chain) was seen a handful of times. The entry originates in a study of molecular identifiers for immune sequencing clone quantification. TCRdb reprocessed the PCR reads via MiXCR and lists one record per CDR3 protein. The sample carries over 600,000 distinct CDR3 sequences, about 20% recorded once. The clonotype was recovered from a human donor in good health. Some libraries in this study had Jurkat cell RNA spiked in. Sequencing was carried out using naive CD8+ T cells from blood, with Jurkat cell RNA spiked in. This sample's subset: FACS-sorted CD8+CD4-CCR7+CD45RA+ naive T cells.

This CDR3 is CSAISGSGTGELFF. The CDR3 DNA sequence: TGCAGTGCCATCAGCGGGAGTGGGACCGGGGAGCTGTTTTTT. The rearrangement joins TRBV20-1 to TRBJ2-2; 8 nucleotides align to TRBD2. In germline, CDR1 is DFQATT, CDR2 SNEGSKA (reference sequence). The CDR3 length is 14 residues. Trimming took 6 bases from V and 5 from J; bases not matched to a gene: 8.